This T cell receptor (beta chain) is from a study of T cells in localized non-small cell lung cancer. Whole-study findings and limits: Uninvolved adjacent lung had the highest recorded T cell clonality, with tumor below it.

The CDR3 totals 13 residues. The V and J ends lost 5 bases and 1 base respectively, with 8 bases between them. CDR1 SEHNR and CDR2 FQNEAQ come from the germline V gene (reference sequence). The method was immunoSEQ multiplex PCR; TCRdb's version includes in-frame clones alone and lacks a portion of them. The sample contains under 40,000 clones, 93% of which appear only once. On this clone: Antigen specificity is unknown.

Sequenced material: peripheral blood, taken before any cancer treatment. The genes are TRBV7-9 and TRBJ1-1; D remains unclear. This clonotype was sampled from a female donor over 55 with stage I lung adenocarcinoma. The CDR3 reads CASSPTRNTEAFF. DNA for the CDR3: TGTGCCAGCAGCCCTACTCGGAACACTGAAGCTTTCTTT. Based on the CDR3 plus reference TRBV7-9 and TRBJ1-1, the full variable domain is DTGVSQNPRHKITKRGQNVTFRCDPISEHNRLYWYRQTLGQGPEFLTYFQNEAQLEKSRLLSDRFSAERPKGSFSTLEIQRTEQGDSAMYLCASSPTRNTEAFFGQGTRLTVV.